This T cell receptor (beta chain) is from a study of a mutant IDH1 vaccine in newly diagnosed glioma (dated by TCRdb to the early 2020s). Some background on the complete study: Vaccination was initiated 4-6 weeks after radiotherapy alone, or concurrently with temozolomide cycles in the chemotherapy-containing groups. The roughly 32 treated patients were approximately 62% male and 37.5% female, with a mean age of around 40 years. Six visits were used for peripheral blood collection: V03 (baseline), V05, V07, V10, V12 and V13. Longitudinal TCRB deep sequencing was performed for about two dozen treated patients wherever samples were available for exploratory analyses. Before enrollment, most patients had been given radiochemotherapy with temozolomide as standard therapy, while the rest had received either radiotherapy alone or temozolomide alone. Visit V12 was the week-35 safety follow-up and visit V13 was the week-47 end of study. General study outcomes and caveats: No apparent relationship was observed between pseudoprogression and alterations in the top peripheral T cell clonotypes detected by TCRB sequencing. Immune responses induced by the vaccine were seen in about 93% of patients across multiple MHC alleles. Selection of PBMC samples for TCRB deep sequencing was based on availability. The authors noted that analyses of patient blood samples could not be reproduced because of sample limitations.

Preparation of the library involved the immunoSEQ multiplex PCR assay. Following the manufacturer's protocol, the hsTCRB Kit was used to amplify rearranged TCR beta chain sequences. TCRB libraries were sequenced on an Illumina MiSeq. In the paper's pipeline: Demultiplexing, trimming and gene mapping were performed with the kit vendor's proprietary platform. Drawn from immuneACCESS, this table holds only the in-frame rearrangements with V and J called that TCRdb kept. Clones are partly lost; checked studies trace under half to an unresolved V gene and leave the rest unexplained. D and trimming were read from the DNA, whereas the V and J calls and clone size are those reported in that table. The sample table shows some 87,000 clones, and 80% to 90% are seen once. The ten largest clones add up to approximately 5% of the sample. Note on this clone: The antigen this receptor binds is unknown. Per-base quality was not reported, and no clone a single base away is much larger than it.

The sample's time point, from its label and the paper: week 47, end of study. Each vaccine dose was 300 ug of a 20-mer mutant IDH1 peptide in Montanide, given subcutaneously with topical imiquimod. Patients were given eight vaccinations, in weeks 1, 3, 5, 7, 11, 15, 19 and 23, which matched visits V03 through V10. All donors had newly diagnosed IDH1-mutant astrocytomas of WHO grade 3 or 4 that showed loss of nuclear ATRX. The samples were drawn from NOA16, a multicentre, single-arm, open-label phase I trial in Germany that tested a mutant IDH1 peptide vaccine in humans for the first time. The DNeasy Blood and Tissue Kit was used to extract genomic DNA from EDTA blood for TCRB sequencing. The CDR3 contains 15 residues, cysteine and phenylalanine counted. The retained sequence is limited to the CDR3, 45 bases, with the frame set at the first base. According to the germline V gene, CDR1 reads KGHSH and CDR2 reads LQKENI. V ends up 3 bases short and J 0 bases short, with an unmatched junction base count of 4.

The sample was PBMCs, taken from a glioma patient whose treatment included an IDH1 peptide vaccine. The chain joins TRBV18 to TRBJ2-7; a stretch of 8 junction bases matches TRBD2. The receptor comes from a middle-aged man with glioma. The CDR3 protein: CASSPAGTSSYEQYF. The DNA is as follows: TGTGCCAGCTCACCCGCAGGGACTAGCTCCTACGAGCAGTACTTC.